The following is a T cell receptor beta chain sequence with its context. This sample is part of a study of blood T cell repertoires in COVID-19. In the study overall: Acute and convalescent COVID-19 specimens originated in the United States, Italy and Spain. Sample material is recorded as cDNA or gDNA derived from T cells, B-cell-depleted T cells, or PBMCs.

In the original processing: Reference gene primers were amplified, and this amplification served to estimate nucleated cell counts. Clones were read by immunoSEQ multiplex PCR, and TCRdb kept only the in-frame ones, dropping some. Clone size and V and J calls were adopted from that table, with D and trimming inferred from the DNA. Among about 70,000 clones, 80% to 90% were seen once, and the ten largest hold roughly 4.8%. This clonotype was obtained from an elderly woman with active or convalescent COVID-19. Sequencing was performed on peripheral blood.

The CDR3 loop reads CASSPATSYNEQFF. Here the CDR3 DNA reads TGTGCCAGCAGCCCCGCTACCTCCTACAATGAGCAGTTCTTC. The rearrangement joins TRBV7-9 to TRBJ2-1; no clear D gene. The CDR3 covers 14 residues. Trimming stripped 5 bases from V and 0 bases from J, with 8 bases between. Germline CDR1 reads SEHNR; CDR2 reads FQNEAQ (reference sequence).